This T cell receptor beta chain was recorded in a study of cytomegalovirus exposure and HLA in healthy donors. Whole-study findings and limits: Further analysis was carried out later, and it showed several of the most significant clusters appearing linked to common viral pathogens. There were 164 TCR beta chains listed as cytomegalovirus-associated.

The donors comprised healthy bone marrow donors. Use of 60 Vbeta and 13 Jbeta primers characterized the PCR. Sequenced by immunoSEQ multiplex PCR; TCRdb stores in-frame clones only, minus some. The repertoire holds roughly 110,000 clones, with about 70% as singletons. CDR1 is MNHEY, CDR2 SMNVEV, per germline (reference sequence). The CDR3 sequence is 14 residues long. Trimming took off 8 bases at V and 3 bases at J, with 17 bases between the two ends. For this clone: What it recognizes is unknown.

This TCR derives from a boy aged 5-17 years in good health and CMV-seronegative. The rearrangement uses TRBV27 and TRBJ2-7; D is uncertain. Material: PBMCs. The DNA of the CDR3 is TGTGCCAGCTCACAAATCCCTGGTTTCTACGAGCAGTACTTC. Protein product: CASSQIPGFYEQYF.